A selection of T cell receptor beta chains follows, all from one sample in a study of blood T cell repertoires in COVID-19. The repertoire was sequenced with immunoSEQ multiplex PCR; TCRdb's copy has only in-frame clones and lacks some. Of over 60,000 clones in the sample, about 83% are singletons; the top ten hold 10%. Material: peripheral blood. These receptors were taken from a man aged 50-59 years with COVID-19, enrolled during active disease. Each CDR3 is given without its conserved first and last residue.

V gene,CDR3 protein
TRBV6-5,ASSPGQPNQPQH
TRBV14,ASSQRTGGAETQY
TRBV6-5,ASSRQGNQPQH
TRBV15,ATSQRGVGQGAHGYT
TRBV10-3,AISERGQGGNNEQF
TRBV6-5,ASSNNRGYGAF
TRBV27,ASSLPGGEAF
TRBV7-9,ASSLAGGGAGYT
TRBV7-2,ASSYYRASESEQF
TRBV29-1,SVVRRAGEDTQY
TRBV19,ASSRTGLAGVLDEQF
TRBV28,ASSLSEENTEAF
TRBV30,AWSVQGAANEKLF
TRBV18,ASSLIGEFGQETQY
TRBV28,ATRTSGRDYEQY
TRBV5-1,ASSQQGAGANVLT
TRBV9,ASSVGGQSNEKLF
TRBV27,ASRPLGQGSYEQY
TRBV9,ASSVSGQGRNEQY
TRBV5-4,ASSRPGQGNSPLH
TRBV27,ASSTRPDRGYGYT
TRBV14,ASSQASGWGSEKLF
TRBV30,AWNVRVGAEAF
TRBV11-2,ASSPYSSGRTTYEQY
TRBV2,AGDRGAYEQY
TRBV19,ASSPGSTEAF
TRBV6-1,ASSEVQGYYGYT
TRBV2,ASRVGEGYEQY
TRBV7-3,ASSELAGVAEQY
TRBV7-9,ASSLGSGNSPLH
TRBV6-6,ASSYGLTYNEQF
TRBV19,ASSIAPSGNRYEQY
TRBV28,ASRFSPGTTTYEQY
TRBV28,ASSPTRRASGSFYQETQY
TRBV5-1,ASSLLTSGSSDTQY
TRBV5-1,ASSLTGVNGYT
TRBV7-3,ASSLKAAIHETQY
TRBV19,ASSRTSGSSDTQY
TRBV28,ASKTGVTRELF
TRBV6-5,AIRGGNTGELF
TRBV24-1,ATSDENNEQF
TRBV3-1/TRBV3-2,ASSQESGSGRRYTGELF
TRBV2,ASKAGVPKNIQY
TRBV10-3,AISGLNNEQF
TRBV21-1,AREGQQRLANEKLF
TRBV15,ATSRGAGGPGETQY
TRBV12-3/TRBV12-4,ASRYRVGGYT
TRBV28,ASSPSGTGQNEKLF
TRBV6-5,ASRAGTAYEQY
TRBV9,ASSVGMTSGRGETQY
TRBV7-8,ASSLLAGTYNEQF
TRBV6-5,ASSSGMGYT
TRBV19,ASSTSGGKDEKLF
TRBV19,ASSLGFAGQGAREQY